This is a list of T cell receptor beta chains from one sample in a study of T cell clones after liver transplantation. Some clones are missing from TCRdb's copy, which holds only in-frame ones; the method was immunoSEQ multiplex PCR. The sample holds about 76,000 clones; approximately 82% are singletons and the top ten take 2.5% to 3.5%. The specimen comprised CD4+ T cells from blood, sampled at the 22-month timepoint. The receptors stem from a human patient who received a liver transplant. Part of the T cells may come from the graft donor. CDR3s include the opening cysteine and the closing phenylalanine or tryptophan. A D gene is named only where the DNA matches it firmly. The size entry is marked missing in some rows and otherwise reads once, few, many or a size class.

j_call clone_size d_call v_call cdr3_nt cdr3_aa
TRBJ2-1 NA TRBD2 TRBV19 TGTGCCAGTAGTATGGGTGGGGGGACTAGCGCAGACAATGAGCAGTTCTTC CASSMGGGTSADNEQFF
TRBJ2-5 once NA TRBV5-1 TGCGCCAGCAGCTACTCCGGGCTCCAAGAGACCCAGTACTTC CASSYSGLQETQYF
TRBJ1-1 NA NA TRBV5-4 TGTGCCAGCAGCGGTGACAGGAACACTGAAGCTTTCTTT CASSGDRNTEAFF
TRBJ2-5 NA NA TRBV5-5 TGTGCCAGCAGTCCTCCTGTCGGGTACCAAGAGACCCAGTACTTC CASSPPVGYQETQYF
TRBJ1-4 few TRBD1 TRBV4-3 TGCGCCAGCAGCCAAGAACAGGGGCCTAATGAAAAACTGTTTTTT CASSQEQGPNEKLFF
TRBJ1-5 NA NA TRBV5-1 TGCGCCAGCAGCTTGGAAGGGAAAGGTCAGCCCCAGCATTTT CASSLEGKGQPQHF
TRBJ1-5 NA NA TRBV13 TGTGCCAGCAGCTTCAGGGGAAGGGGCCAGCCCCAGCATTTT CASSFRGRGQPQHF
TRBJ1-5 NA TRBD1 TRBV5-1 TGCGCCAGCAGCTTGGAGGACAGGAATCAGCCCCAGCATTTT CASSLEDRNQPQHF
TRBJ2-5 NA TRBD1 TRBV7-7 TGTGCTAGCAGCCATCGGATCCCGGGACAGGGTTTGGAGACCCAGTACTTC CASSHRIPGQGLETQYF
TRBJ2-1 NA NA TRBV7-3 TGTGCCAGCAGCTTAAGCAGAAACAATGAGCAGTTCTTC CASSLSRNNEQFF
TRBJ2-1 NA TRBD2 TRBV27 TGTGCCAGCAGACCCGGACTAGCGGGAGCCAATGAGCAGTTCTTC CASRPGLAGANEQFF
TRBJ1-5 NA NA TRBV20-1 TGCAGTGCTAGGCTCTTTCGGCCCCAGCATTTT CSARLFRPQHF
TRBJ2-7 NA NA TRBV7-3 TGTGCCAGCAAACCTCTCCGGGACAAGAAAACCTACGAGCAGTACTTC CASKPLRDKKTYEQYF
TRBJ1-4 NA TRBD1 TRBV5-5 TGTGCCAGCACCCCCTACAGGGGACCTGGCGGTGAAAAACTGTTTTTT CASTPYRGPGGEKLFF
TRBJ2-7 NA NA TRBV6-6 TGTGCCAGCAGTTACGGCAGGGCCTACGAGCAGTACTTC CASSYGRAYEQYF
TRBJ2-5 NA TRBD2 TRBV29-1 TGCAGCGGCGGGGGGCAGGGGTGGGAGACCCAGTACTTC CSGGGQGWETQYF
TRBJ2-2 NA NA TRBV7-3 TGTGCCAGCACAGACGGCGCGAACACCGGGGAGCTGTTTTTT CASTDGANTGELFF